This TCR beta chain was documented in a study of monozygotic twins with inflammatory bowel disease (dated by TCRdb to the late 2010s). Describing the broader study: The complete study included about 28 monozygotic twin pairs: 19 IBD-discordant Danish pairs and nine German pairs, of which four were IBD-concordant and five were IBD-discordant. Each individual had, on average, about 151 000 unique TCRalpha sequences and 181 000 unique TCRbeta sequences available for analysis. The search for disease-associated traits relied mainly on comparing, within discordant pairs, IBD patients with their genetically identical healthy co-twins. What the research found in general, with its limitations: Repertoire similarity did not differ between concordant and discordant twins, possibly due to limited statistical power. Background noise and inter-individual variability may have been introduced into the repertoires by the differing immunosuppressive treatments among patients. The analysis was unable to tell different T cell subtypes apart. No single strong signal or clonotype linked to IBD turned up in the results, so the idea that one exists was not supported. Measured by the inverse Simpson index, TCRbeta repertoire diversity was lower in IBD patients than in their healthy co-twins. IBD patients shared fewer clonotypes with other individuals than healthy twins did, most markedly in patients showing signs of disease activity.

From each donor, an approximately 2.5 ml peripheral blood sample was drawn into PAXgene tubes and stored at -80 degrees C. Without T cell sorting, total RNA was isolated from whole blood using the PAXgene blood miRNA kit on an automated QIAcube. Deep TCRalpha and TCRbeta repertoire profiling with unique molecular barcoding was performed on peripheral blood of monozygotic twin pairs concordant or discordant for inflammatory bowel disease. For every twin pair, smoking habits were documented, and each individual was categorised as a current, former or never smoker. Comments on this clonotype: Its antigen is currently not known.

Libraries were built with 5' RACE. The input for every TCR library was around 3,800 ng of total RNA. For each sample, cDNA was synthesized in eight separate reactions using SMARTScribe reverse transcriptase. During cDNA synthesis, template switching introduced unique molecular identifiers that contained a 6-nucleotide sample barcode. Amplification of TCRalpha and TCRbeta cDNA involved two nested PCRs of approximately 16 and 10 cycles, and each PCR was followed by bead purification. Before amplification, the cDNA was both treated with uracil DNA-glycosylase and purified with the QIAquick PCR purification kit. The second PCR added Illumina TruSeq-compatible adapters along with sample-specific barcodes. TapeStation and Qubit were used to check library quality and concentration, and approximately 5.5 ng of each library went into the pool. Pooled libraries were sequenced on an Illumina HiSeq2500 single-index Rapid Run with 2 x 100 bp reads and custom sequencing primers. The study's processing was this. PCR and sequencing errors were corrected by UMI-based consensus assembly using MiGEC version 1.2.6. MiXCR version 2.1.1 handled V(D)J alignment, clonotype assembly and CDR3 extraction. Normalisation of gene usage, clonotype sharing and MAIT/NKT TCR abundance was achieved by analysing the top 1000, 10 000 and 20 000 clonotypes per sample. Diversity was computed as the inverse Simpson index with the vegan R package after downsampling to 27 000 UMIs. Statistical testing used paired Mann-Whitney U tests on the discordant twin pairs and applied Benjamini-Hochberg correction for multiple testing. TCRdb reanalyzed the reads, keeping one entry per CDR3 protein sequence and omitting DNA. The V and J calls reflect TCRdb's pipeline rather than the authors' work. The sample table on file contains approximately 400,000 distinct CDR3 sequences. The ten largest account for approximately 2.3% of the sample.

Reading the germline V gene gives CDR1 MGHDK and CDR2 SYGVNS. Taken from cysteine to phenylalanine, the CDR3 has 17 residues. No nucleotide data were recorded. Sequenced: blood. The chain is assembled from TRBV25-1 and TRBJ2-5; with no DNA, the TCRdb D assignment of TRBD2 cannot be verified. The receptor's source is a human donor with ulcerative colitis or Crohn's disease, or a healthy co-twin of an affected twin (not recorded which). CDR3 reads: CATQSRDRGKYQETQYF. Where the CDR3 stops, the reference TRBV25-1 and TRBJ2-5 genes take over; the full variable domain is EADIYQTPRYLVIGTGKKITLECSQTMGHDKMYWYQQDPGMELHLIHYSYGVNSTEKGDLSSESTVSRIRTEHFPLTLESARPSHTSQYLCATQSRDRGKYQETQYFGPGTRLLVL.